Listed below are T cell receptor beta chains from one sample, sequenced in a study of blood T cell repertoires in COVID-19. Libraries were prepared by immunoSEQ multiplex PCR; TCRdb keeps only in-frame clonotypes and omits some of them. Among under 200,000 clones, 85% to 90% were seen once, and the ten largest hold 20% to 25%. The specimen sequenced was PBMCs or T cells enriched from blood (not recorded which). These receptors were taken from a woman aged 40 to 49 in a cohort exposed to, infected with or recovered from COVID-19 (not recorded which). CDR3s include the opening cysteine and the closing phenylalanine or tryptophan. The D gene is left open where the match is weak. Clone size is shown for a subset of rows, as once, few, many or a class of expanded clone.

V	J	D	size	DNA	CDR3
TRBV7-9	TRBJ1-5	.	.	TGTGCCAGCAGCTTACAGGGTCAGCCCCAGCATTTT	CASSLQGQPQHF
TRBV27	TRBJ2-1	.	.	TGTGCCAGCAGTTTTTCGGGGGGCGGTGAGCAGTTCTTC	CASSFSGGGEQFF
TRBV13	TRBJ1-2	TRBD1	.	TGTGCCAGCAGCTCCCAGACAGGGTCTAGAGGCTACACCTTC	CASSSQTGSRGYTF
TRBV7-9	TRBJ2-1	.	.	TGTGCCAGCAGCTTCGACAGGAAAGGAGGCAATGAGCAGTTCTTC	CASSFDRKGGNEQFF
TRBV5-8	TRBJ2-7	.	.	TGTGCCAGCAGCTTTTCAGCGCTAGCGACGGTATGGCGGTACAACGAGCAGTACTTC	CASSFSALATVWRYNEQYF
TRBV3-1/TRBV3-2	TRBJ1-4	.	.	TGTGCCAGCAGCGCAGGGGCAACTAATGAAAAACTGTTTTTT	CASSAGATNEKLFF
TRBV6-5	TRBJ2-1	TRBD1	.	TGTGCCAGCAGGGAGATGACAGGGGACAATGAGCAGTTCTTC	CASREMTGDNEQFF
TRBV10-3	TRBJ1-2	.	.	TGTGCCATCAGTGAGTCGGCGGTTGGCTACACCTTC	CAISESAVGYTF
TRBV15	TRBJ2-1	TRBD2	.	TGTGCCACCAGTTTTAGCGGGGGGGAGCAGTTCTTC	CATSFSGGEQFF
TRBV28	TRBJ1-2	TRBD1	.	TGTGCCAGTACAGGGGGCGCAAGGGCCGTCTATGGCTACACCTTC	CASTGGARAVYGYTF
TRBV27	TRBJ2-6	.	.	TGTGCCAGCAGTTTATCTCGGGTCAGTGTCGGCACTGGGGCCAACGTCCTGACTTTC	CASSLSRVSVGTGANVLTF
TRBV5-5	TRBJ1-3	.	.	TGTGCCAGCAGCCAAAGGGTAGCGGGGAACACCATATATTTT	CASSQRVAGNTIYF
TRBV7-9	TRBJ1-2	.	.	TGTGCCAGCAGCCTCGCCGCGGTGGGGCCAGGCTATGGCTACACCTTC	CASSLAAVGPGYGYTF
TRBV5-6	TRBJ1-4	.	.	TGTGCCAGCAGCTTGCGGAGGGAAACTAATGAAAAACTGTTTTTT	CASSLRRETNEKLFF
TRBV7-9	TRBJ1-1	TRBD1	few	TGTGCCAGCAGCTTAGGTTGGCAGGGGGTCCGGAGAGCTGAAGCTTTCTTT	CASSLGWQGVRRAEAFF
TRBV7-9	TRBJ1-5	.	.	TGTGCCAGCAGCTTGGGCTTCGGAAATCAGCCCCAGCATTTT	CASSLGFGNQPQHF
TRBV21-1	TRBJ2-1	.	.	TGTGCCAGCAGCGCCTGCTGTCAGCGGGAGCTAGGTTACAATGAGCAGTTCTTC	CASSACCQRELGYNEQFF
TRBV7-9	TRBJ2-3	TRBD1	.	TGTGCCAGCAGCTTAGGGTCTACAGGGGGGACGCAGTATTTT	CASSLGSTGGTQYF
TRBV15	TRBJ2-5	TRBD2	.	TGTGCCACCAGCAGACCTAGCGGTCAAGAGACCCAGTACTTC	CATSRPSGQETQYF
TRBV6-5	TRBJ2-1	.	.	TGTGCCAGCAGTTACTTGGGGGGAGTGGAGCAGTTCTTC	CASSYLGGVEQFF
TRBV21-1	TRBJ1-5	.	.	TGTGCCAGCAGCCGGGACAGGGAAGGAAGCAATCAGCCCCAGCATTTT	CASSRDREGSNQPQHF
TRBV24-1	TRBJ2-5	.	.	TGTGCCACCAGTGATCCCGGGACTGGCCACCAAGAGACCCAGTACTTC	CATSDPGTGHQETQYF
TRBV5-4	TRBJ2-5	.	.	TGTGCCAGCAGCTTGAACAGGGGGAGGGAAGAGACCCAGTACTTC	CASSLNRGREETQYF
TRBV13	TRBJ1-5	.	.	TGTGCCAGCAGCTTAGGGGGCAGAATCAATCAGCCCCAGCATTTT	CASSLGGRINQPQHF
TRBV7-2	TRBJ1-1	.	.	TGTGCCAGCAGCTTAGTTGGGGGGTCGAGGGGCACTGAAGCTTTCTTT	CASSLVGGSRGTEAFF
TRBV19	TRBJ2-5	TRBD2	.	TGTGCCAGTAGTCCTAGCGGGGGGGTCAGACAAGAGACCCAGTACTTC	CASSPSGGVRQETQYF
TRBV7-9	TRBJ2-1	TRBD2	.	TGTGCCAGCAGCACCCCGGGACTAGCGGTCTCCTACAATGAGCAGTTCTTC	CASSTPGLAVSYNEQFF
TRBV4-1	TRBJ1-3	.	.	TGCGCCAGCAGCCAATGGGACTTTGGAAACACCATATATTTT	CASSQWDFGNTIYF
TRBV15	TRBJ2-3	.	.	TGTGCCACCAGGACGGACAGTAGCACAGATACGCAGTATTTT	CATRTDSSTDTQYF
TRBV20-1	TRBJ1-5	.	.	TGCAGTGCTAGTAGGAGATATAGCAATCAGCCCCAGCATTTT	CSASRRYSNQPQHF
TRBV5-4	TRBJ2-2	TRBD2	.	TGTGCCAGCAGCAACCCGTCTAGCGGTATGAACACCGGGGAGCTGTTTTTT	CASSNPSSGMNTGELFF